The T cell receptor beta chain described here comes from a study of radiotherapy plus CTLA-4 blockade in lung cancer. Broader study findings: TCR clones of tumor origin grew in blood after radiotherapy plus ipilimumab. Early clonal dynamics of blood T cells, together with interferon-beta, were reported as the best response predictor.

Germline V CDR1 and CDR2: SGHKS, YYEKEE (reference sequence). Trimming removed 0 bases from V and 0 bases from J, with 15 bases in between. The CDR3 length is 17 residues. Sequencing was performed with immunoSEQ multiplex PCR; in TCRdb, only in-frame clones are kept and a portion is missing. Seen here are around 40,000 clones, 70% to 80% observed once, and the top ten hold around 9.6%. The study gave focal radiation plus ipilimumab CTLA-4 blockade to patients with chemo-refractory metastatic non-small-cell lung cancer. Regarding this clone: Its cognate antigen is unknown.

This receptor was obtained from a human donor with non-small cell lung cancer who had stable disease on radiotherapy plus ipilimumab. The chain is built from TRBV5-5 and TRBJ1-2, with a possible D match to TRBD1 (5 bases). Material: peripheral blood, obtained from a patient treated with radiotherapy plus ipilimumab. CDR3 DNA: TGTGCCAGCAGCTTGGCTGCCCTCGGGGGTCCTAACTATGGCTACACCTTC. Its protein product is CASSLAALGGPNYGYTF. The full variable domain, its missing parts supplied by reference TRBV5-5 and TRBJ1-2, is DAGVTQSPTHLIKTRGQQVTLRCSPISGHKSVSWYQQVLGQGPQFIFQYYEKEERGRGNFPDRFSARQFPNYSSELNVNALLLGDSALYLCASSLAALGGPNYGYTFGSGTRLTVV.